Shown below are 14 T cell receptor beta chains from a single sample sequenced in a study of blood T cell repertoires in COVID-19. Sequenced by immunoSEQ multiplex PCR; TCRdb stores in-frame clones only, minus some. The sample shows over 450,000 clones, about 89% of them seen only once. The sequenced material came from peripheral blood. The receptors stem from a woman in her fifties or sixties with COVID-19, enrolled during active disease.

The rearrangement uses TRBV2 and TRBJ1-1, with TRBD1 matching over 8 bases. The CDR3 spans 14 residues. V dropped 6 bases and J dropped 1; count of bases not matched to a gene: 4. The germline gives CDR1 SNHLY, CDR2 FYNNEI. The CDR3 DNA sequence: TGTGCCAGCAGGCCCGACAGGGGGAACACTGAAGCTTTCTTT. It codes for CASRPDRGNTEAFF.

The J gene is TRBJ2-3, the V gene TRBV4-1, with 12 bases fitting TRBD2. The CDR3 covers 17 residues. The V gene end was trimmed by 4 bases and the J gene end by 5 bases; junction bases not matched to a gene: 10. CDR1 and CDR2 (germline): MGHRA, YSYEKL. The CDR3 sequence is CASSLSGLAGWVDTQYF. The CDR3 DNA follows: TGCGCCAGCAGCCTCTCCGGACTAGCGGGGTGGGTAGATACGCAGTATTTT.

The chain joins TRBV5-6 to TRBJ1-5; 7 nucleotides match TRBD1. Germline lookup yields CDR1 SGHDT and CDR2 YYEEEE. The trim removed 0 bases at V and 0 bases at J, leaving 3 bases unmatched. The CDR3 spans 16 residues. CDR3 nucleotides: TGTGCCAGCAGCTTGGGGGGACAGAGTAGCAATCAGCCCCAGCATTTT. This sequence encodes CASSLGGQSSNQPQHF. The whole variable domain, filled in from reference TRBV5-6 and TRBJ1-5, reads DAGVTQSPTHLIKTRGQQVTLRCSPKSGHDTVSWYQQALGQGPQFIFQYYEEEERQRGNFPDRFSGHQFPNYSSELNVNALLLGDSALYLCASSLGGQSSNQPQHFGDGTRLSIL.

About this clone itself: A junction end diverges from the germline sequence, so it may reflect a read error. The J gene is TRBJ2-7, the V gene TRBV4-2; possibly TRBD1 for D (6 bases). The germline CDR1 and CDR2 sequences are LGHNA and YNFKEQ. The CDR3 contains 15 residues. The CDR3 DNA reads as TGTGCCAGCAGCCAAGTATTGGACAGATTCTACGGGCAGTACTTC. Its translation: CASSQVLDRFYGQYF.

The chain carries TRBV7-9 and TRBJ2-5; the match to TRBD1 covers 7 bases. Trimming cost V 5 bases and J 5 bases; bases outside gene matches: 8. CDR3 length equals 14 residues. In germline, CDR1 is SEHNR, CDR2 FQNEAQ (reference sequence). CDR3 sequence: CASSRQGGLETQYF. The CDR3 DNA reads as TGTGCCAGCAGCCGACAGGGCGGGTTGGAGACCCAGTACTTC.

The CDR3 sequence is CASSLSRNTGELFF. The CDR3 DNA is TGTGCCAGCAGCTTGTCTCGGAACACCGGGGAGCTGTTTTTT. The chain has TRBV5-4 and TRBJ2-2; D is uncertain. Trimming took 1 base from V and 1 from J, leaving 5 bases between them. There are 14 residues in the CDR3. The V gene's germline CDR1 is SGHNT and CDR2 YYREEE (reference sequence).

The CDR3 loop is CASSIEGAYEQYF. CDR3 bases: TGTGCCAGTAGTATTGAGGGGGCCTACGAGCAGTACTTC. The chain employs TRBV19 and TRBJ2-7; perhaps TRBD1 as D (6 bases). The CDR3 is 13 amino acids. Trimming left V 3 bases short and J 2 bases short, with 8 bases between. Germline CDR1 LNHDA, CDR2 SQIVND (reference sequence).

The V call is TRBV29-1, the J call TRBJ2-4; 10 bases align to TRBD1. Losses at the gene ends were 6 bases for V and 5 bases for J; bases not matched to a gene: 4. There are 13 residues in the CDR3. CDR1 SQVTM and CDR2 ANQGSEA come from the germline V gene. The CDR3 spells CSVLTGGENIQYF. The CDR3 DNA is TGCAGCGTGCTGACAGGGGGCGAAAACATTCAGTACTTC.

In regard to this clone: A read error may account for a junction end that differs from germline. V is TRBV28 and J is TRBJ2-5; TRBD2 might be the D (6 bases). The germline V gene encodes CDR1 MDHEN and CDR2 SYDVKM. The CDR3 runs to 14 residues. The CDR3 DNA reads TGTGCCAGCAGTTTAGTAGGGACGCCCGGGAGACCCAACTTC. It specifies CASSLVGTPGRPNF.

The chain uses TRBV11-2 and TRBJ1-2, with D possibly TRBD1 on 5 matching bases. Trimming took 0 bases from V and 6 from J, leaving 8 bases between them. The germline V gene has CDR1 SGHAT and CDR2 FQNNGV. This CDR3 is built from 13 residues. In nucleotides, the CDR3 is TGTGCCAGCAGCTTAGACAGGGCTCATGGCTACACCTTC. Its translation is CASSLDRAHGYTF.

This sequence joins TRBV6-2 or TRBV6-3 and TRBJ2-7; 11 bases map to TRBD2. V shed 6 bases and J 2 bases; nucleotides not matched to a gene: 9. This CDR3 has 16 residues. Germline CDR1 reads MNHEY; CDR2 reads SVGEGT. Written as DNA, the CDR3 is TGTGCCAGCAGCTCCCTGGGACTAGCGGAGGCCTACGAGCAGTACTTC. The encoded protein is CASSSLGLAEAYEQYF.

This clone came up once. The CDR3: CASSLGPTSGSYTF. In DNA, the CDR3 is TGTGCCAGCAGCTTGGGGCCGACTTCTGGAAGCTACACCTTC. The chain uses TRBV7-2 and TRBJ1-2; perhaps TRBD1 as D (5 bases). V lost 3 bases, J lost 9 bases, and 17 bases lay in between. The CDR3 has 14 amino acids. Germline values: CDR1 SGHTA, CDR2 FQGNSA.

This sequence joins TRBV6-4 and TRBJ2-7; a weak D match, TRBD1 (6 bases). The V end lost 7 bases, the J end lost 6 bases, and 16 bases lay between the germline ends. This CDR3 has 13 residues. Germline CDR1 MRHNA, CDR2 SNTAGT. The CDR3, as DNA: TGTGCCAGCAACCTTAGACAGGTTCCCGAGCAGTACTTC. This translates into CASNLRQVPEQYF.

The chain joins TRBV4-1 to TRBJ2-4; D is unclear. In germline, CDR1 is MGHRA, CDR2 YSYEKL. Trimming left V 3 bases short and J 0 bases short, with 12 bases between. There are 16 residues in the CDR3. DNA for the CDR3: TGCGCCAGCAGCCATCTTCCCCTACTAGCCAAAAACATTCAGTACTTC. It specifies CASSHLPLLAKNIQYF.